Listed here are 17 T cell receptor beta chains from one sample, sequenced in a study of OX40 agonist ivuxolimab in advanced cancers. Profiling relied on immunoSEQ multiplex PCR, and the TCRdb table lists in-frame clones only, not all of them. The sample lists tens of thousands of clones; over 80% were seen once. Sequenced material: CD4+ or CD8+ T cells sorted from blood, taken in a trial of the OX40 agonist ivuxolimab. Receptors were obtained from an adult with an advanced solid tumor such as melanoma, head and neck, liver or kidney cancer.

This chain uses TRBV6-6 with TRBJ1-1; D might be TRBD1 (5 bases). Trimming pared 5 bases from V and 5 bases from J, leaving 12 bases between. The CDR3 is made up of 13 amino acids. Germline loops: CDR1 MNHNY, CDR2 SVGAGI (reference sequence). Written as DNA, the CDR3 is TGTGCCAGCAGTCCGCCTCAGGGAACTGAAGCTTTCTTT. Translated, it gives CASSPPQGTEAFF.

In its sample, this clone was seen once. This chain connects TRBV2 to TRBJ2-3; no firm D call. Germline loops: CDR1 SNHLY, CDR2 FYNNEI. The CDR3 length is 14 residues. Trimming removed 4 bases at V and 0 bases at J, with 8 bases between. This CDR3 reads CASSVGRSTDTQYF. As DNA, the CDR3 is TGTGCCAGCAGTGTGGGCAGAAGCACAGATACGCAGTATTTT.

This clone is medium-sized (0.01 to 0.1%) in the sample. V and J are TRBV2 and TRBJ1-6; 9 bases align to TRBD1. The germline gives CDR1 SNHLY, CDR2 FYNNEI. This CDR3 spans 15 amino acids. The V and J ends lost 3 bases and 8 bases, in that order; junction bases with no gene match: 5. In DNA, the CDR3 is TGTGCCAGCAGTGATCCCCGGGACAGGGATTCACCCCTCCACTTT. It codes for CASSDPRDRDSPLHF.

CDR3 bases: TGTGCCAGCAGCCTTACTGGGGGGCAGCTGAACACTGAAGCTTTCTTT. Translating it yields CASSLTGGQLNTEAFF. The chain carries TRBV11-2 and TRBJ1-1; D may be TRBD1 (6 bases). Germline V gene data show CDR1 as SGHAT and CDR2 as FQNNGV. The germline V and J ends were trimmed by 5 bases and 0 bases, with 16 bases remaining between them. The CDR3 loop spans 16 amino acids. Supplemented by reference TRBV11-2 and TRBJ1-1, the full variable domain reads EAGVAQSPRYKIIEKRQSVAFWCNPISGHATLYWYQQILGQGPKLLIQFQNNGVVDDSQLPKDRFSAERLKGVDSTLKIQPAKLEDSAVYLCASSLTGGQLNTEAFFGQGTRLTVV.

The genes are TRBV5-1 and TRBJ2-1, with D possibly matching TRBD1 (7 bases). The CDR3 is 13 amino acids. Trimming stripped 5 bases from V and 7 bases from J, with 13 bases between. Germline values: CDR1 SGHRS, CDR2 YFSETQ. CDR3 in DNA: TGCGCCAGCAGTACGCAGGGGGGTAATGAGCAGTTCTTC. Its translation: CASSTQGGNEQFF.

The chain uses TRBV5-6 and TRBJ2-3; D possibly matches TRBD1 or TRBD2 (6 bases each). Germline V gene data show CDR1 as SGHDT and CDR2 as YYEEEE. The CDR3 contains 14 residues. Trimming removed 6 bases at V and 2 bases at J, with 13 bases between. In DNA, the CDR3 is TGTGCCAGCACCCGAGGGGGGACCACAGATACGCAGTATTTT. Amino acid sequence: CASTRGGTTDTQYF.

This chain connects TRBV19 to TRBJ1-5; 7 positions match TRBD1. This CDR3 region has 17 residues. Germline V gene lookup returns CDR1 LNHDA and CDR2 SQIVND (reference sequence). J was trimmed by 2 bases and V by 2 bases; bases with no gene match: 9. The CDR3 nucleotides read TGTGCCAGTAGTATATCCCCCCGGCAGGGGGGCAATCAGCCCCAGCATTTT. This sequence encodes CASSISPRQGGNQPQHF.

V gene TRBV2 combines with J gene TRBJ2-5; TRBD2 matches 13 bases. The tail of the sequence fits TRBJ2-7 better, so the J call may be wrong. CDR1 and CDR2 from the germline V gene are SNHLY and FYNNEI. The CDR3 length is 14 residues. The CDR3 sequence: CAISRTSGSYEQYF. The CDR3 nucleotides are TGTGCCATCTCGAGGACTAGCGGGAGCTACGAGCAGTACTTC.

This clone was seen just once. This sequence joins TRBV5-1 and TRBJ2-3; 9 positions agree with TRBD2. Germline V gives CDR1 SGHRS, CDR2 YFSETQ. J gave up 1 base and V 5 bases, and 2 bases lay outside the gene matches. The CDR3 has 14 amino acids. The CDR3: CASRRGGGTDTQYF. The CDR3 nucleotides read TGCGCCAGCAGGCGGGGGGGAGGCACAGATACGCAGTATTTT.

This clone was observed a few times. This rearrangement joins TRBV10-2 to TRBJ1-5; TRBD1 aligns across 7 bases. Germline CDR1 is WSHSY and CDR2 is SAAADI. This CDR3 has 13 amino acids. Trimming cost V 6 bases and J 7 bases; bases outside gene matches: 6. CDR3 nucleotide sequence: TGCGCCAGCAGCAGGGACAGAAACCAGCCCCAGCATTTT. As protein: CASSRDRNQPQHF.

The gene calls are TRBV5-6 and TRBJ2-7; TRBD1 is a possible D gene (6 bases). This CDR3 spans 14 amino acids. The V gene's germline CDR1 is SGHDT and CDR2 YYEEEE. V was pared by 3 bases and J by 1 base, with 11 bases between. CDR3 loop: CASSSGHGSYEQYF. DNA of the CDR3: TGTGCCAGCAGCTCGGGACACGGTTCCTACGAGCAGTACTTC.

This clone was counted a single time. The CDR3 sequence: CASTPSGQGVYTQYF. As DNA, the CDR3 is TGTGCCAGCACCCCGTCCGGACAGGGGGTTTATACGCAGTATTTT. The rearrangement links TRBV21-1 to TRBJ2-3; TRBD1 reflects the table's D call only, with no check against the DNA. TRBV21-1 is flagged as a pseudogene. This CDR3 region has 15 residues.

The chain employs TRBV9 and TRBJ2-2, with TRBD2 matching over 7 bases. Trimming at V came to 3 bases and at J to 3 bases, leaving 11 bases not matched to a gene. The CDR3 is made up of 17 amino acids. Germline V gene data show CDR1 as SGDLS and CDR2 as YYNGEE. The CDR3 here is CASSAAGLAEDTGELFF. The CDR3 bases are TGTGCCAGCAGCGCGGCTGGGCTAGCGGAAGACACCGGGGAGCTGTTTTTT. Full variable domain (remainder filled in from reference TRBV9 and TRBJ2-2): DSGVTQTPKHLITATGQRVTLRCSPRSGDLSVYWYQQSLDQGLQFLIQYYNGEERAKGNILERFSAQQFPDLHSELNLSSLELGDSALYFCASSAAGLAEDTGELFFGEGSRLTVL.

This sequence joins TRBV5-1 and TRBJ2-1; 7 positions match TRBD1. The V gene's germline CDR1 is SGHRS and CDR2 YFSETQ. The length of the CDR3 is 14 residues. Unmatched junction bases numbered 4, after V lost 0 bases and J lost 7 bases. The CDR3 spells CASSLGPRGNEQFF. CDR3 sequence (DNA): TGCGCCAGCAGCTTGGGCCCCAGGGGGAATGAGCAGTTCTTC.

The chain is built from TRBV28 and TRBJ2-2, with D possibly being TRBD1 (6 bases). From germline, CDR1 is MDHEN and CDR2 SYDVKM. The V end lost 2 bases, the J end lost 1 base, and 11 bases lay between the germline ends. The CDR3 extends over 16 amino acids. The CDR3 bases are TGTGCCAGCAGTTTAACCCAGGGGAGGAACACCGGGGAGCTGTTTTTT. Encoded protein: CASSLTQGRNTGELFF.

There are a few counts of this clone. The gene calls are TRBV2 and TRBJ1-5, with TRBD1 identical over 11 bases. In germline, CDR1 is SNHLY, CDR2 FYNNEI. Trimming took 4 bases from V and 6 from J; bases not matched to a gene: 5. The CDR3 has 15 residues. The CDR3 DNA sequence: TGTGCCAGCAGTGCCCGGACAGGGGGCTTTCAGCCCCAGCATTTT. Translation gives CASSARTGGFQPQHF.

The V gene is TRBV7-3, the J gene TRBJ2-7; D is uncertain. Germline V CDR1 and CDR2: SGHTA, FQGTGA. This CDR3 comprises 14 residues. Trimming shortened V by 1 base and J by 2 bases, and 9 bases separated the two germline ends. In DNA, the CDR3 is TGTGCCAGCAGCTTAAAAGGCGGACCCTACGAGCAGTACTTC. Its protein product is CASSLKGGPYEQYF.